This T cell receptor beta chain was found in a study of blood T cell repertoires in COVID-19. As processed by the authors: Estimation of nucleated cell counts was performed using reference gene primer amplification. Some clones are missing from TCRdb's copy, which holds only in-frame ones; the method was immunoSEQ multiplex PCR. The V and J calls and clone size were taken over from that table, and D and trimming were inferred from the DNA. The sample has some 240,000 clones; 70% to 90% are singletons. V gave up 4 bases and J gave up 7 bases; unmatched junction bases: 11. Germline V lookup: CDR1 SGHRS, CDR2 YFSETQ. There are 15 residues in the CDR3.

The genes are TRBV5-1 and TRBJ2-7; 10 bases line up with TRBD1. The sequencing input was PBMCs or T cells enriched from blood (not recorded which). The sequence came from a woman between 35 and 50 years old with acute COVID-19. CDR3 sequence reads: CASSVGGTGAIEQYF. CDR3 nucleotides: TGCGCCAGCAGCGTTGGGGGGACAGGGGCTATTGAGCAGTACTTC.